Detailed here is one T cell receptor (beta chain). Its antigen is not identified. A CD45RO/CCR7/CD25/CD127/CD95/CD27 panel sorted naive, central memory, regulatory and stem cell-like memory CD4+ cells. Between the trimmed V and J ends, which lost 2 bases and 4 bases, there was a span of 18 bases. Germline V gene sequence: CDR1 SGHTA, CDR2 FQGNSA. CDR3 length: 16 residues. The entry originates in a study of beta chain features in type 1 diabetes. General study results and limits: The study found fewer insertions and more deletions at VDJ junctions in type 1 diabetes patients. In every one of the four CD4+ subsets, TCRB CDR3s were moderately but significantly shorter in Type 1 diabetes patients.

Reverse transcribing all isolated RNA meant expressed TCRB transcripts were sequenced. Naive, central memory and regulatory T cell samples averaged around 3.9 million immunoSEQ reads each. Sequencing was performed with immunoSEQ multiplex PCR; in TCRdb, only in-frame clones are kept and a portion is missing. The table shows 850,000 to 900,000 clones, with 17% occurring only once. Sequenced input: naive CD4+ T cells from blood. V usage is TRBV7-2 and J usage is TRBJ2-7, with D unclear. The sequence was collected from a woman under 30 in good health. CDR3 nucleotides: TGTGCCAGCAGCTTACGTCAGACACAAACAGAATACGAGCAGTACTTC. This translates into CASSLRQTQTEYEQYF.